The 32 T cell receptor beta chains below come from one sample, sequenced in a study of regulatory T cells in long-lasting Graves disease. The time point was: persistent/refractory GD, antithyroid drugs over 5 years with positive TRAb. Extracted RNA from PBMCs served as the source of the TCR library. Building of the TCR beta libraries involved iRepertoire HTBI primers and Arm-PCR of CDR3 regions. TCRdb re-analysed the multiplex PCR reads in MiXCR, keeping a single row per CDR3 protein. Of fewer than 550,000 distinct CDR3 sequences in the sample, roughly 21% were seen once. The specimen was peripheral blood mononuclear cells (PBMCs), collected when the disease was refractory, from a patient treated with antithyroid drugs. The origin of the receptors is a female donor with Graves disease.

This clonotype appeared a few times. V and J are TRBV19 and TRBJ2-7, with D tentatively TRBD1 (6 bases). Germline V gene data show CDR1 as LNHDA and CDR2 as SQIVND (reference sequence). Trimming took off 5 bases at V and 2 bases at J, with 13 bases between the two ends. The CDR3 runs 14 residues. The CDR3 sequence: CASSLGTIAYEQYF. For the CDR3, the DNA is TGTGCCAGTAGTCTCGGGACAATCGCCTACGAGCAGTACTTC.

Ten or more counts support this clonotype. The chain combines TRBV24-1 with TRBJ2-5; 7 nucleotides match TRBD1. Germline trimming cut 10 bases from V and 0 bases from J; bases unmatched to any gene: 4. The length of the CDR3 is 13 residues. The V gene's germline CDR1 is KGHDR and CDR2 SFDVKD. Here the CDR3 reads CATGQPYQETQYF. CDR3 bases: TGTGCCACGGGACAGCCGTACCAAGAGACCCAGTACTTC.

As for this clonotype: Likely a read error: the CDR3 ends without its conserved phenylalanine or tryptophan. The limits of the CDR3 on the DNA are not certain, so only TCRdb's listed CDR3 is given. The V gene is TRBV12-3 or TRBV12-4, the J gene TRBJ1-1; the table's TRBD1 call for D was not verified on the DNA. The CDR3 has 13 residues if both end residues are counted. CDR3 region: CASSPGRGDARSV.

This clonotype was detected only once. The CDR3 sequence: CASKGDNLLYQPQHF. The CDR3 DNA is TGTGCCAGCAAGGGGGACAACCTTCTCTATCAGCCCCAGCATTTT. The chain is built from TRBV12-3 or TRBV12-4 and TRBJ1-5, with TRBD1 as a possible D gene (6 bases). Deletions cut 7 bases from V and 5 bases from J, with 18 bases between. This CDR3 is 15 amino acids long.

This clonotype was detected only a few times. The chain has TRBV24-1 and TRBJ2-7, with D possibly being TRBD1 (6 bases). V was cut by 9 bases and J by 2 bases, with 16 bases left in between. CDR3 length equals 14 residues. CDR1 is KGHDR, CDR2 SFDVKD, per germline. The CDR3 DNA follows: TGTGCCACCCAGGATAGGACAGCTACCTACGAGCAGTACTTC. Translation gives CATQDRTATYEQYF.

The V and J genes are TRBV4-1 and TRBJ1-2; D gene ambiguous. Trimming removed 3 bases at V and 4 bases at J, with 15 bases between. Germline-derived CDR1 and CDR2 are MGHRA and YSYEKL. The CDR3 contains 15 residues. CDR3 loop: CASSHSPRRGYGYTF. The CDR3 nucleotides are TGCGCCAGCAGCCATAGCCCTCGGCGAGGCTATGGCTACACCTTC.

On this clonotype itself: In this CDR3 the conserved last residue, phenylalanine or tryptophan, is missing, so a read error is likely. DNA for the CDR3: TGTGCCACCTTGGACAGGGAACGCTACGAGCAGTACTCC. Protein sequence: CATLDRERYEQYS. The chain recombines TRBV19 with TRBJ2-7, with TRBD1 identical over 8 bases. The V segment lost 10 bases and the J segment 3 bases; nucleotides outside the gene matches: 8. This CDR3 spans 13 amino acids. Per the germline V gene, CDR1 is LNHDA and CDR2 is SQIVND (reference sequence).

This clonotype was found many times. The rearrangement uses TRBV28 and TRBJ1-1, with 9 bases lining up with TRBD1. The trim removed 6 bases at V and 1 base at J, leaving 9 bases unmatched. Germline V CDR1 and CDR2: MDHEN, SYDVKM. The CDR3 consists of 16 residues. This CDR3 is CASSLGTGGANTEAFF. CDR3 DNA sequence: TGTGCCAGCAGCCTTGGAACAGGGGGCGCGAACACTGAAGCTTTCTTT.

This clonotype was seen at least ten times. This rearrangement joins TRBV28 to TRBJ1-1; D remains unclear. The CDR3 is 13 residues long. The V and J ends lost 6 bases and 0 bases respectively, with 8 bases between them. Germline lookup yields CDR1 MDHEN and CDR2 SYDVKM. This CDR3 is CASRLLMNTEAFF. The CDR3 nucleotides are TGTGCCAGCAGACTACTGATGAACACTGAAGCTTTCTTT.

This clonotype was observed a few times. The chain uses TRBV20-1 and TRBJ2-7, with D unresolved. Per the germline V gene, CDR1 is DFQATT and CDR2 is SNEGSKA (reference sequence). Trimming stripped 4 bases from V and 0 bases from J, with 4 bases between. The CDR3 totals 11 residues. The CDR3: CSATNSYEQYF. In nucleotides, the CDR3 is TGCAGTGCTACTAACTCCTACGAGCAGTACTTC.

Regarding this clonotype: An end of the junction differs from the germline gene, which may be a read error. This chain links TRBV3-1 with TRBJ2-2; D is perhaps TRBD1 (6 bases). Germline loops: CDR1 LGHDT, CDR2 YNNKEL (reference sequence). This CDR3 is 12 amino acids long. CDR3 sequence (DNA): TGTGCCAGCAGCCAAGGGCCAGGGGAGCTGTCTTTT. Translating it yields CASSQGPGELSF.

This chain joins TRBV19 and TRBJ1-2; 7 positions agree with TRBD1. Germline V lookup: CDR1 LNHDA, CDR2 SQIVND (reference sequence). The CDR3 is made up of 13 amino acids. V lost 9 bases and J lost 4; bases outside the gene matches: 8. CDR3 in amino acids: CARPSGTAYGYTF. In DNA form, the CDR3 reads TGTGCCAGACCCTCCGGGACAGCCTATGGCTACACCTTC.

The chain links TRBV5-1 to TRBJ1-1; possible D gene TRBD1, 6 bases. The V end was cut by 0 bases, the J end by 0 bases, with 9 bases between. The germline V gene has CDR1 SGHRS and CDR2 YFSETQ. The CDR3 sequence is 15 residues long. CDR3 sequence: CASSLVTGLNTEAFF. CDR3 nucleotides: TGCGCCAGCAGCTTGGTGACAGGTTTGAACACTGAAGCTTTCTTT.

The CDR3 loop is CAISPLDTAYGYTF. Here the CDR3 DNA reads TGTGCCATTAGTCCTCTGGACACGGCTTATGGCTACACCTTC. The chain couples TRBV10-3 to TRBJ1-2; maybe TRBD1 (5 bases). The CDR3 extends over 14 amino acids. Trimming took 9 bases from V and 5 from J, leaving 19 bases between them. Germline V gene data show CDR1 as ENHRY and CDR2 as SYGVKD.

This clonotype was detected a few times. This chain links TRBV6-1 with TRBJ1-5; possible D gene TRBD1, 6 bases. Germline CDR1 reads MNHNS; CDR2 reads SASEGT. Trimming cost V 7 bases and J 4 bases, with 11 bases left between them. CDR3 length equals 13 residues. The CDR3 loop is CASTRTGNQPQHF. Here the CDR3 DNA reads TGTGCCAGCACCCGAACAGGGAATCAGCCCCAGCATTTT.

This clonotype was detected a few times. The chain carries TRBV3-1 and TRBJ1-2, with D perhaps TRBD1 (6 bases). V lost 1 base and J 4 bases, leaving 13 bases between the germline ends. This CDR3 is 15 amino acids long. Germline V gene sequence: CDR1 LGHDT, CDR2 YNNKEL (reference sequence). The CDR3 protein is CASSQVGGPGYGYTF. The CDR3 DNA follows: TGTGCCAGCAGCCAAGTCGGGGGGCCCGGCTATGGCTACACCTTC.

This clonotype was detected many times. This chain connects TRBV3-1 to TRBJ1-4; 7 positions match TRBD1. CDR1 and CDR2 from the germline V gene are LGHDT and YNNKEL (reference sequence). Trimming removed 4 bases from V and 8 bases from J; junction bases left unmatched: 13. This CDR3 has 16 residues. CDR3 nucleotide sequence: TGTGCCAGCAGCCCATACCCGGACAGGAGGCACGAAAAACTGTTTTTT. Protein product: CASSPYPDRRHEKLFF.

The gene calls are TRBV6-2 or TRBV6-3 and TRBJ1-5; 8 nucleotides line up with TRBD1. V shed 6 bases and J 2 bases; nucleotides not matched to a gene: 9. There are 16 residues in the CDR3. Germline V CDR1 and CDR2: MNHEY, SVGEGT. In DNA, the CDR3 is TGTGCCAGCAGAGACAGGGGAGCGGTCGGCAATCAGCCCCAGCATTTT. Encoded protein: CASRDRGAVGNQPQHF.

This clonotype has a handful of counts. V usage is TRBV3-1 and J usage is TRBJ1-2; 10 bases fit TRBD1. Per germline, CDR1 LGHDT and CDR2 YNNKEL (reference sequence). This CDR3 comprises 14 residues. Trimming at V came to 5 bases and at J to 5 bases, leaving 5 bases not matched to a gene. CDR3 coding DNA: TGTGCCAGCAGCTACCGGGACAGGGGATATGGCTACACCTTC. It translates to CASSYRDRGYGYTF.

This clonotype was observed many times. The V and J genes are TRBV6-1 and TRBJ1-5; TRBD1 might be the D (5 bases). Trimming removed 6 bases from V and 7 bases from J, with 16 bases in between. The CDR3 extends over 14 amino acids. The germline V gene has CDR1 MNHNS and CDR2 SASEGT. The CDR3 loop is CASRTSGGDQPQHF. The CDR3 DNA follows: TGTGCCAGCAGGACTAGCGGGGGGGACCAGCCCCAGCATTTT.

This clonotype was counted many times. The V and J genes are TRBV29-1 and TRBJ1-1, with D possibly matching TRBD1 (5 bases). This CDR3 spans 12 amino acids. Germline CDR1 reads SQVTM; CDR2 reads ANQGSEA. The V gene lost 7 bases and the J gene lost 6 bases, with 15 bases spanning the gap. The CDR3: CSAATGEAEAFF. The CDR3 DNA sequence: TGCAGCGCAGCAACGGGGGAGGCTGAAGCTTTCTTT.

The V gene is TRBV5-6, the J gene TRBJ2-2; possibly TRBD1 for D (8 bases). V was trimmed by 2 bases and J by 7 bases, leaving 18 bases between them. This CDR3 spans 16 amino acids. CDR1 is SGHDT, CDR2 YYEEEE, per germline. CDR3 sequence: CASSFGGIGQGGELFF. In DNA form, the CDR3 reads TGTGCCAGCAGCTTCGGGGGGATCGGACAGGGCGGGGAGCTGTTTTTT.

V is TRBV6-5 and J is TRBJ1-6, with D possibly TRBD1 on 5 matching bases. Germline assignment: CDR1 MNHEY and CDR2 SVGAGI. V shed 2 bases and J shed 1 base, with 9 bases lying between them. The CDR3 totals 16 residues. The CDR3 reads CASSYGTGSYNSPLHF. CDR3 bases: TGTGCCAGCAGTTACGGGACGGGGTCCTATAATTCACCCCTCCACTTT.

This clonotype was seen repeatedly, ten times or more. The chain couples TRBV12-3 or TRBV12-4 to TRBJ2-7; 10 bases map to TRBD1. The CDR3 length is 14 residues. V lost 6 bases to trimming and J lost 3 bases; unmatched junction nucleotides: 5. CDR3 region: CASRRGQGDYEQYF. The CDR3 nucleotides are TGTGCCAGCAGACGCGGACAGGGGGACTACGAGCAGTACTTC.

The V gene is TRBV20-1, the J gene TRBJ1-6, with TRBD1 identical over 8 bases. The germline V gene encodes CDR1 DFQATT and CDR2 SNEGSKA (reference sequence). The CDR3 totals 14 residues. V shed 4 bases and J 9 bases; nucleotides not matched to a gene: 8. Here the CDR3 reads CSATPTGVGSPLHF. CDR3 nucleotides: TGCAGTGCTACTCCGACAGGGGTTGGTTCACCCCTCCACTTT.

This clonotype has more than one count but fewer than ten. This sequence joins TRBV6-1 and TRBJ1-1, with 8 bases aligning to TRBD1. This CDR3 is 14 amino acids long. CDR1 MNHNS and CDR2 SASEGT come from the germline V gene. With V trimmed by 7 bases and J by 2 bases, 6 bases remained unmatched. In nucleotides, the CDR3 is TGTGCCAGCACCCTGGACAGGGCTAACACTGAAGCTTTCTTT. It yields the protein CASTLDRANTEAFF.

The gene calls are TRBV28 and TRBJ2-3; no reliable D call. CDR3 length equals 12 residues. CDR1 and CDR2 from the germline V gene are MDHEN and SYDVKM. The ends were cut back, 1 base at V and 8 bases at J, with 7 bases in the middle. CDR3 region: CASSLLTGTQYF. The CDR3 DNA reads TGTGCCAGCAGTTTATTGACCGGTACGCAGTATTTT.

This rearrangement joins TRBV9 to TRBJ2-5; TRBD2 aligns across 7 bases. This CDR3 has 15 residues. Germline values: CDR1 SGDLS, CDR2 YYNGEE. V trimming: 4 bases; J trimming: 5 bases; junction bases outside the gene matches: 11. CDR3 protein: CASSRGAGEGETQYF. In nucleotides, the CDR3 is TGTGCCAGCAGCCGAGGGGCGGGAGAAGGGGAGACCCAGTACTTC.

This clonotype was detected ten times or more. The CDR3: CASSLEGASVDSPLHF. The CDR3 coding sequence is TGTGCCAGCAGTTTAGAGGGTGCGAGCGTGGATTCACCCCTCCACTTT. The gene calls are TRBV28 and TRBJ1-6; D remains ambiguous. This CDR3 comprises 16 residues. Germline V CDR1 and CDR2: MDHEN, SYDVKM. The V gene lost 2 bases and the J gene lost 8 bases, with 16 bases spanning the gap.

This clonotype appeared many times. The chain combines TRBV29-1 with TRBJ1-1; maybe TRBD1 (6 bases). Germline assignment: CDR1 SQVTM and CDR2 ANQGSEA. V lost 5 bases and J 0 bases, leaving 10 bases between the germline ends. There are 13 residues in the CDR3. This CDR3 is CSVSGQMNTEAFF. The CDR3 DNA reads TGCAGCGTTTCTGGACAGATGAACACTGAAGCTTTCTTT. Full variable domain (remainder filled in from reference TRBV29-1 and TRBJ1-1): SAVISQKPSRDICQRGTSLTIQCQVDSQVTMMFWYRQQPGQSLTLIATANQGSEATYESGFVIDKFPISRPNLTFSTLTVSNMSPEDSSIYLCSVSGQMNTEAFFGQGTRLTVV.

This clonotype has at least ten counts. The chain carries TRBV27 and TRBJ2-7; 10 bases are a match to TRBD2. The trim removed 5 bases at V and 0 bases at J, leaving 1 base unmatched. The germline CDR1 and CDR2 sequences are MNHEY and SMNVEV (reference sequence). This CDR3 contains 14 residues. CDR3: CASSLAGASYEQYF. The CDR3 DNA reads as TGTGCCAGCAGTCTAGCGGGGGCCTCCTACGAGCAGTACTTC.

The CDR3 protein is CASSQDTPLSSYEQYF. In DNA form, the CDR3 reads TGCGCCAGCAGCCAAGATACCCCCCTAAGCTCCTACGAGCAGTACTTC. This chain uses TRBV4-1 with TRBJ2-7; no clear D gene. Germline values: CDR1 MGHRA, CDR2 YSYEKL. The V and J ends lost 0 bases and 0 bases respectively, with 12 bases between them. The CDR3 is 16 amino acids.